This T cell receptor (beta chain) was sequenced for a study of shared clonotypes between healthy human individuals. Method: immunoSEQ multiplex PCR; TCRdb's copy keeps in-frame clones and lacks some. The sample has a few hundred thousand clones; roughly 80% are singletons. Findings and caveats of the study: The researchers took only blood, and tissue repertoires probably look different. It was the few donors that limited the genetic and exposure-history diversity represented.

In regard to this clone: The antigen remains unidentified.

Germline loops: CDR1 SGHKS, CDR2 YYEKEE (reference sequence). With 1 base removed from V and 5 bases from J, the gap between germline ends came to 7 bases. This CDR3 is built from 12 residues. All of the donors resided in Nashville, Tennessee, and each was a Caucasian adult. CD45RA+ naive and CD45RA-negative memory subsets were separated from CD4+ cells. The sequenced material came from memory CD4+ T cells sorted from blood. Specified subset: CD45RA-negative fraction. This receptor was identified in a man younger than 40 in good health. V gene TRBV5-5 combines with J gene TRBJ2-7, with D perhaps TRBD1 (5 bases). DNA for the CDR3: TGTGCCAGCAGCTTGATCAGGGACGAGCAGTACTTC. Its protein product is CASSLIRDEQYF.